This TCR beta chain originates from a study of shared clonotypes between healthy human individuals. Study results and limitations: Relative to memory subsets, naive subsets generally showed larger estimated richness.

Clones were read by immunoSEQ multiplex PCR, and TCRdb kept only the in-frame ones, dropping some. This table has more than 850,000 clones, approximately 80% appearing once. There are 12 residues in the CDR3. Germline CDR1 is SGHTS and CDR2 is YDEGEE. Between the trimmed V and J ends, which lost 0 bases and 7 bases, there was a span of 8 bases. As to this clone: The antigen is not known.

The sequenced sample consisted of memory CD4+ T cells from PBMCs. Subset described: CD45RA-negative fraction. The chain links TRBV5-8 to TRBJ2-7; D unclear. This receptor was taken from a man aged 18 to 30 in good health. Some clones in this sample may be carry-over from other donors' samples. The CDR3: CASSLVRREQYF. The DNA for the CDR3 is TGTGCCAGCAGCTTGGTACGGCGGGAGCAGTACTTC. The full variable domain, completed using reference TRBV5-8 and TRBJ2-7, is EAGVTQSPTHLIKTRGQQATLRCSPISGHTSVYWYQQALGLGLQFLLWYDEGEERNRGNFPPRFSGRQFPNYSSELNVNALELEDSALYLCASSLVRREQYFGPGTRLTVT.